The 28 T cell receptor beta chains below all came from one sample that was sequenced in a study of blood T cells in healthy people across ages. Sample-barcoded 5' priming and a J-beta primer mix drove a second PCR of about 7 to 12 cycles. TCRdb used MiXCR to reprocess the 5' RACE reads, holding one entry per CDR3 protein. The sample has approximately 800,000 distinct CDR3 sequences; roughly 50% are singletons. Sequenced material: blood. These receptors all stem from an elderly man in good health.

This clonotype was recorded only once. A junction end diverges from the germline sequence, so it may reflect a read error. V and J are TRBV5-1 and TRBJ1-6; D possibly corresponds to TRBD1 (6 bases). The CDR3 runs 15 residues. Germline V lookup: CDR1 SGHRS, CDR2 YFSETQ. The DNA of the CDR3 is TGCGCCAGCAGTTTGGACAGCTTCAGAAATTCACCCCTCCACTTT. Translated: CASSLDSFRNSPLHF.

The gene calls are TRBV12-3 or TRBV12-4 and TRBJ2-7; 8 bases are shared with TRBD1. The CDR3 extends over 15 amino acids. Trimming removed 7 bases from V and 2 bases from J; junction bases left unmatched: 10. In DNA, the CDR3 is TGTGCCAGCACCATAGGACAGGGACGGACCTACGAGCAGTACTTC. This encodes CASTIGQGRTYEQYF.

V and J are TRBV28 and TRBJ2-6; D uncertain. The CDR3 loop spans 12 amino acids. V was pared by 6 bases and J by 8 bases, with 8 bases between. Germline-derived CDR1 and CDR2 are MDHEN and SYDVKM. The CDR3 DNA reads TGTGCCAGCAGCCCAAACTCCAACGTCCTGACTTTC. Protein sequence: CASSPNSNVLTF.

J is TRBJ2-5 and V is TRBV3-1; 8 bases agree with TRBD2. The V and J ends lost 3 bases and 5 bases, in that order; junction bases with no gene match: 8. This CDR3 region has 15 residues. Per germline, CDR1 LGHDT and CDR2 YNNKEL (reference sequence). The chain's CDR3 is CASSHLSGRWETQYF. The CDR3, as DNA: TGTGCCAGCAGCCACCTCAGCGGGAGATGGGAGACCCAGTACTTC.

The genes are TRBV7-2 and TRBJ2-3; 10 positions match TRBD1. CDR1 is SGHTA, CDR2 FQGNSA, per germline. The V segment lost 5 bases and the J segment 2 bases; nucleotides outside the gene matches: 4. The CDR3 is 15 amino acids. The CDR3: CASSEDRGFTDTQYF. As DNA, the CDR3 is TGTGCCAGCAGCGAGGACAGGGGGTTCACAGATACGCAGTATTTT.

The chain carries TRBV27 and TRBJ2-7; 13 bases match TRBD2. CDR3 size: 16 residues. V lost 3 bases to trimming and J lost 2 bases; unmatched junction nucleotides: 4. The germline V gene has CDR1 MNHEY and CDR2 SMNVEV (reference sequence). DNA for the CDR3: TGTGCCAGCAGTTTGGGGACTAGCGGGATTACCTACGAGCAGTACTTC. This translates into CASSLGTSGITYEQYF.

The chain combines TRBV25-1 with TRBJ2-1; 14 bases agree with TRBD2. This CDR3 spans 15 amino acids. The junction had 11 bases not matched to a gene; V was cut back by 10 bases and J by 9 bases. In germline, CDR1 is MGHDK, CDR2 SYGVNS. The DNA for the CDR3 is TGTGCCACCTCGGGACTAGCGGGAGTCTCTTCTGAGCAGTTCTTC. Residues: CATSGLAGVSSEQFF.

The chain uses TRBV5-1 and TRBJ2-7; 11 bases match TRBD2. Unmatched junction bases numbered 9, after V lost 1 base and J lost 0 bases. Per the germline V gene, CDR1 is SGHRS and CDR2 is YFSETQ. The CDR3 totals 18 residues. The CDR3 sequence is CASSLLTSGAFSSYEQYF. The CDR3 DNA sequence: TGCGCCAGCAGCTTGCTGACTAGCGGGGCGTTTAGCTCCTACGAGCAGTACTTC.

This clonotype appeared a single time. The CDR3 loop reads CASSPLTPGLAYNEQFF. CDR3 nucleotide sequence: TGTGCCAGCAGCCCCTTGACGCCGGGACTAGCATACAATGAGCAGTTCTTC. The chain joins TRBV14 to TRBJ2-1; TRBD2 matches at 9 bases. Trimming cost V 4 bases and J 4 bases; bases outside gene matches: 11. CDR1 is SGHDN, CDR2 FVKESK, per germline. This CDR3 spans 17 amino acids.

V usage is TRBV7-8 and J usage is TRBJ1-2; 7 nucleotides align to TRBD1. V lost 1 base, J lost 4 bases, and 12 bases stayed unmatched. CDR3 size: 17 residues. CDR1 is SGHVS, CDR2 FQNEAQ, per germline. CDR3 sequence reads: CASSLDAWTGASYGYTF. As DNA, the CDR3 is TGTGCCAGCAGCTTAGATGCTTGGACAGGAGCTAGCTATGGCTACACCTTC. Together with reference TRBV7-8 and TRBJ1-2, the CDR3 gives the full variable domain: GAGVSQSPRYKVAKRGQDVALRCDPISGHVSLFWYQQALGQGPEFLTYFQNEAQLDKSGLPSDRFFAERPEGSVSTLKIQRTQQEDSAVYLCASSLDAWTGASYGYTFGSGTRLTVV.

The chain combines TRBV9 with TRBJ2-2, with 8 bases aligning to TRBD2. Trimming removed 1 base from V and 3 bases from J; junction bases left unmatched: 11. The germline V gene has CDR1 SGDLS and CDR2 YYNGEE. There are 18 residues in the CDR3. For the CDR3, the DNA is TGTGCCAGCAGCGTATCGGTAGCGGGAATCGTAGACACCGGGGAGCTGTTTTTT. Translation: CASSVSVAGIVDTGELFF.

CDR3 region: CSAGGQANYGYTF. In DNA form, the CDR3 reads TGCAGTGCGGGAGGACAGGCCAACTATGGCTACACCTTC. The V and J genes are TRBV20-1 and TRBJ1-2; 7 bases line up with TRBD1. The CDR3 sequence is 13 residues long. V lost 6 bases to trimming and J lost 2 bases; unmatched junction nucleotides: 6. From germline, CDR1 is DFQATT and CDR2 SNEGSKA (reference sequence).

The chain employs TRBV20-1 and TRBJ2-4; 10 nucleotides align to TRBD2. Near its end, the DNA agrees better with TRBJ2-7, so the J call may be wrong. The CDR3 contains 15 residues. Germline lookup yields CDR1 DFQATT and CDR2 SNEGSKA (reference sequence). CDR3 sequence reads: CSASILTSGPSEQYF. CDR3 DNA sequence: TGCAGTGCTAGCATACTGACTAGCGGGCCCTCCGAGCAGTACTTC.

This sequence joins TRBV6-5 and TRBJ2-1, with 9 nucleotides matching TRBD2. The germline V gene has CDR1 MNHEY and CDR2 SVGAGI. There are 14 residues in the CDR3. Trimming at V came to 6 bases and at J to 8 bases, leaving 8 bases not matched to a gene. The CDR3 reads CASSRSGGIDEQFF. The CDR3 nucleotides are TGTGCCAGCAGCAGGAGCGGGGGGATTGATGAGCAGTTCTTC.

The chain combines TRBV6-5 with TRBJ1-1, with TRBD1 as a possible D gene (5 bases). The CDR3 is 15 residues long. Germline V CDR1 and CDR2: MNHEY, SVGAGI. Trimming removed 4 bases at V and 4 bases at J, with 16 bases between. The CDR3 DNA sequence: TGTGCCAGCAGTTCTCATTACAGGTCCGGCACTGAAGCTTTCTTT. It encodes CASSSHYRSGTEAFF.

A remark on this clonotype: Germline and junction disagree at one end, which may indicate a read error. The chain has TRBV20-1 and TRBJ2-7, with no clear D. The CDR3 is 15 amino acids. Germline CDR1 is DFQATT and CDR2 is SNEGSKA (reference sequence). The CDR3 is CSARGSSISSCEQYF. Written as DNA, the CDR3 is TGCAGTGCTAGAGGGAGCTCCATAAGCTCCTGCGAGCAGTACTTC.

This clonotype was counted a single time. This chain links TRBV7-2 with TRBJ2-5; TRBD1 matches at 9 bases. The DNA end lines up better with TRBJ2-7; the J call may be wrong. The CDR3 covers 15 residues. The germline CDR1 and CDR2 sequences are SGHTA and FQGNSA. The CDR3 loop is CASSAGQGLAYEQYF. The DNA of the CDR3 is TGTGCCAGCAGCGCCGGACAGGGGCTCGCCTACGAGCAGTACTTC.

The gene calls are TRBV29-1 and TRBJ2-7, with 7 nucleotides matching TRBD1. V gave up 0 bases and J gave up 0 bases; unmatched junction bases: 5. The germline gives CDR1 SQVTM, CDR2 ANQGSEA. This CDR3 contains 15 residues. CDR3 DNA sequence: TGCAGCGTTGAAGACTGGGACAGCAACTCCTACGAGCAGTACTTC. It codes for CSVEDWDSNSYEQYF.

This clonotype was detected a few times. This chain joins TRBV5-1 and TRBJ2-5; tentative D call: TRBD2 (7 bases). V lost 7 bases, J lost 4 bases, and 23 bases lay in between. Germline V gene data show CDR1 as SGHRS and CDR2 as YFSETQ. The CDR3 consists of 16 residues. For the CDR3, the DNA is TGCGCCAGCTCCCCCTGGGGGGGGGCGAGTGTAGAGACCCAGTACTTC. It is translated as CASSPWGGASVETQYF.

The chain has TRBV5-1 and TRBJ2-4; TRBD2 aligns across 12 bases. The DNA end is more similar to TRBJ2-7, so the J call may be wrong. The CDR3 length is 16 residues. Per the germline V gene, CDR1 is SGHRS and CDR2 is YFSETQ. CDR3 protein: CASSLATSGRSYEQYF. The CDR3 region has the DNA TGCGCCAGCAGCTTGGCCACTAGCGGGAGGTCCTACGAGCAGTACTTC.

This clonotype showed up just a few times. This sequence joins TRBV5-1 and TRBJ2-4, with D perhaps given as TRBD1 or TRBD2 (5 bases each). The tail of the sequence fits TRBJ2-7 better, so the J call may be wrong. This CDR3 has 14 amino acids. Germline V gene lookup returns CDR1 SGHRS and CDR2 YFSETQ. The CDR3 bases are TGCGCCAGCAGCTTGCAGCAGGGACCCAACGAGCAGTACTTC. Translated: CASSLQQGPNEQYF.

The chain uses TRBV5-1 and TRBJ2-7; 12 nucleotides agree with TRBD2. The end of the DNA is better explained by TRBJ2-5, so the J call may be wrong. The CDR3 runs to 15 residues. The germline V gene encodes CDR1 SGHRS and CDR2 YFSETQ. For the CDR3, the DNA is TGCGCCAGCAGCGCACAACTAGCGGGAGGAGAGACCCAGTACTTC. Translation gives CASSAQLAGGETQYF.

This clonotype has a handful of counts. J is TRBJ1-1 and V is TRBV25-1; D gene uncertain. Trimming shortened V by 4 bases and J by 1 base, and 10 bases separated the two germline ends. This CDR3 comprises 14 residues. The germline V gene encodes CDR1 MGHDK and CDR2 SYGVNS. CDR3 sequence (DNA): TGTGCCAGCAGTGGGCCACTGTCGAACACTGAAGCTTTCTTT. It specifies CASSGPLSNTEAFF.

The J gene is TRBJ1-2, the V gene TRBV20-1; D might be TRBD1 (5 bases). Germline-derived CDR1 and CDR2 are DFQATT and SNEGSKA (reference sequence). The ends were cut back, 8 bases at V and 4 bases at J, with 14 bases in the middle. The CDR3 is 12 amino acids. The CDR3 DNA sequence: TGCAGTTCGACAGTGAACTTCTATGGCTACACCTTC. It translates to CSSTVNFYGYTF.

The chain recombines TRBV5-6 with TRBJ2-7; D gene ambiguous. The CDR3 sequence is 16 residues long. Germline V gene sequence: CDR1 SGHDT, CDR2 YYEEEE. V gave up 0 bases and J gave up 0 bases, with 13 bases separating them. CDR3 nucleotide sequence: TGTGCCAGCAGCTTGGGGAAGGAACGATTCTCCTACGAGCAGTACTTC. It is translated as CASSLGKERFSYEQYF.

The chain employs TRBV14 and TRBJ1-1, with unresolved D. The CDR3 contains 14 residues. Trimming shortened V by 4 bases and J by 4 bases, and 13 bases separated the two germline ends. Per the germline V gene, CDR1 is SGHDN and CDR2 is FVKESK. CDR3 DNA: TGTGCCAGCAGCCTAAGGGTACTGGCCACTGAAGCTTTCTTT. Encoded protein: CASSLRVLATEAFF.

The chain has TRBV24-1 and TRBJ2-5; D is perhaps TRBD2 (6 bases). The V end was cut by 5 bases, the J end by 5 bases, with 11 bases between. CDR3 size: 13 residues. Germline V gene lookup returns CDR1 KGHDR and CDR2 SFDVKD. The DNA of the CDR3 is TGTGCCACCAGTGCCCGGGGGTTCGAGACCCAGTACTTC. Its translation is CATSARGFETQYF.

This clonotype has a handful of counts. The rearrangement links TRBV7-2 to TRBJ2-5; no clear D gene. This CDR3 is 14 amino acids long. Germline V CDR1 and CDR2: SGHTA, FQGNSA. Trimming pared 1 base from V and 5 bases from J, leaving 11 bases between. The CDR3 loop reads CASSLGGSRETQYF. CDR3 sequence (DNA): TGTGCCAGCAGCTTAGGGGGATCACGGGAGACCCAGTACTTC.